This is a list of T cell receptor beta chains from one sample in a study of yellow fever vaccine responses in identical twins. One entry per CDR3 protein, called by TCRdb with MiXCR from the RT-PCR reads. The repertoire consists of about 2,000 distinct CDR3 sequences, with roughly 80% occurring once and the leading ten covering 6.3%. Source: T cells from blood (PBMCs), unsorted or a sorted subset (not recorded which), taken before or after yellow fever vaccination (not recorded which). Source of these receptors: a woman between 18 and 29 years old who received the yellow fever vaccine. Each CDR3 is given with its conserved first and last residue. The D gene is left open where the match is weak. Clone size is stated in some rows and not others, as once, few, many or a class when expanded.

V,J,size,D,DNA,CDR3
TRBV19,TRBJ1-5,few,-,TGTGCCAGTAGTATTAGTGTCATTCAGCCCCAGCATTTT,CASSISVIQPQHF
TRBV5-8,TRBJ1-3,few,-,TGTGCCAGCAGCTTGGAGAGGGCCTACTCTGGAAACACCATATATTTT,CASSLERAYSGNTIYF
TRBV10-1,TRBJ1-2,few,-,TGCGCCAGCAGTGAGTACGGAACCTATGGCTACACCTTC,CASSEYGTYGYTF
TRBV4-3,TRBJ2-1,-,TRBD1,TGCGCCAGCAGCCAAGTTGGGCAGGGGGCTTATAATGAGCAGTTCTTC,CASSQVGQGAYNEQFF
TRBV12-3/TRBV12-4,TRBJ2-7,-,TRBD2,TGTGCCAGCAGTTGGACTAGGTTCAACCGCTACGAGCAGTACTTC,CASSWTRFNRYEQYF
TRBV9,TRBJ2-7,-,-,TGTGCCAGCAGCGTAGGAGCAGGCTACGAGCAGTACTTC,CASSVGAGYEQYF
TRBV7-3,TRBJ2-1,-,TRBD2,TGTGCCAGCAGCGCAGGACTAGCGGGAAACAATGAGCAGTTCTTC,CASSAGLAGNNEQFF
TRBV6-1,TRBJ1-1,-,-,TGTGCCAGCAGCGGGGGTGGGACTGAAGCTTTCTTT,CASSGGGTEAFF
TRBV7-9,TRBJ1-3,-,-,TGTGCCAGCAGCTTGGGGAGAAACACCATATATTTT,CASSLGRNTIYF
TRBV7-6,TRBJ1-1,-,-,TGTGCCAGCAGCCGGGAGGTTGGCACTGAAGCTTTCTTT,CASSREVGTEAFF
TRBV7-2,TRBJ1-6,-,TRBD1,TGTGCCAGCAGCTTAGCCCGACAGGGGACCTATAATTCACCCCTCCACTTT,CASSLARQGTYNSPLHF
TRBV10-3,TRBJ1-3,few,-,TGTGCCATCATGGGGGAGGCGAGTGGAAACACCATATATTTT,CAIMGEASGNTIYF
TRBV18,TRBJ2-1,-,TRBD2,TGTGCCAGCTCACCACCTATAGGCGAGATAGCGGGAGGGCCTTATGAGCAGTTCTTC,CASSPPIGEIAGGPYEQFF
TRBV7-2,TRBJ1-1,-,-,TGTGCCAGCAGCTTAGCGATGGGTGGGAGAGCTTTCTTT,CASSLAMGGRAFF
TRBV11-1,TRBJ1-5,-,TRBD1,TGTGCCAGCAGCTTCGGAGGGACAGGGGTTAGCAATCAGCCCCAGCATTTT,CASSFGGTGVSNQPQHF
TRBV10-1,TRBJ2-7,-,TRBD1,TGCGCCAGCAGTGAACACACAGGGGCCTACGAGCAGTACTTC,CASSEHTGAYEQYF
TRBV29-1,TRBJ2-7,-,-,TGCAGCGTCGTCCCAGGGAGCTCCTACGAGCAGTACTTC,CSVVPGSSYEQYF
TRBV11-1,TRBJ2-5,once,-,TGTGCCAGCAGCTTATCCGGGAGTCAAGAGACCCAGTACTTC,CASSLSGSQETQYF
TRBV10-1,TRBJ2-1,-,TRBD2,TGCGCCAGCAGTGAGAAAAGGACTAGCGGGAGGAGGTACAATGAGCAGTTCTTC,CASSEKRTSGRRYNEQFF
TRBV9,TRBJ1-1,few,-,TGTGCCAGCAGCAACGGACAAATGAACACTGAAGCTTTCTTT,CASSNGQMNTEAFF
TRBV7-9,TRBJ1-4,few,TRBD1,TGTGCCAGCAGCCCTCCGGGACAGTATAATGAAAAACTGTTTTTT,CASSPPGQYNEKLFF
TRBV3-1,TRBJ2-3,-,TRBD2,TGTGCCAGCAAAACTAGCGGGGCCACAGATACGCAGTATTTT,CASKTSGATDTQYF
TRBV10-1,TRBJ2-1,-,TRBD2,TGCGCCAGCAGTGAGCGGGGACTAGAGGCCTACAATGAGCAGTTCTTC,CASSERGLEAYNEQFF
TRBV28,TRBJ2-7,-,TRBD2,TGTGCCAGCAGACCGGGACTAGCGGACAGAAGCTCCTACGAGCAGTACTTC,CASRPGLADRSSYEQYF
TRBV9,TRBJ2-3,-,-,TGTGCCAGCAGCGTAGCCAGCACAGATACGCAGTATTTT,CASSVASTDTQYF
TRBV20-1,TRBJ2-1,-,-,TGCAGTGCAAACAGGGGAAGGACTAGGGGTGGGAATGAGCAGTTCTTC,CSANRGRTRGGNEQFF